The 3 T cell receptor beta chains given below trace back to one sample, sequenced in a study of blood T cell repertoires in COVID-19. Assay: immunoSEQ multiplex PCR; the TCRdb copy retains only in-frame clones and omits some. The sample includes 300,000 or so clones, roughly 91% of them seen just once. The sample taken for sequencing was peripheral blood. Receptor source: a man aged 45-65 years with active or convalescent COVID-19.

The rearrangement links TRBV5-5 to TRBJ2-6; no definite D call. The ends were cut back, 4 bases at V and 2 bases at J, with 10 bases in the middle. The CDR3 sequence is 15 residues long. Germline V gene lookup returns CDR1 SGHKS and CDR2 YYEKEE (reference sequence). The CDR3 loop reads CASSRELTGANVLTF. In DNA, the CDR3 is TGTGCCAGCAGCCGCGAATTGACTGGGGCCAACGTCCTGACTTTC.

This sequence joins TRBV28 and TRBJ1-3; tentatively, D is TRBD1 (5 bases). Germline V CDR1 and CDR2: MDHEN, SYDVKM. The CDR3 has 14 amino acids. V lost 2 bases, J lost 3 bases, and 8 bases lay in between. This CDR3 reads CASSLPGGGNTIYF. As DNA, the CDR3 is TGTGCCAGCAGTTTACCGGGGGGTGGAAACACCATATATTTT.

This clone was recorded once. The gene calls are TRBV5-1 and TRBJ1-4; 9 positions match TRBD1. Germline CDR1 and CDR2: SGHRS and YFSETQ. The CDR3 has 14 residues. Germline trimming cut 3 bases from V and 10 bases from J; bases unmatched to any gene: 7. The CDR3 region is CASSSEDRGGKLFF. The CDR3 coding sequence is TGCGCCAGCAGCTCGGAGGACAGGGGTGGAAAACTGTTTTTT.